Given below is one TCR beta chain in context. What it recognizes is unknown. V lost 8 bases to trimming and J lost 7 bases, with 14 bases between them. Per germline, CDR1 MRHNA and CDR2 SNTAGT. The CDR3 runs 12 residues. Treatment here: roughly 18 received Ad26.COV2.S at low or high dose, single or two shots; five or six received placebo; per-sample allocation not given. After the first vaccine or placebo injection, samples were drawn on day 63. SARS-CoV-2 spike from the Wuhan strain was encoded by the vaccine, an Ad26 vector. Profiled with immunoSEQ multiplex PCR; TCRdb holds only in-frame clones, not every one. This sample has roughly 350,000 clones; roughly 91% occur once, and the top ten carry around 3.6%. This entry belongs to a study of Ad26.COV2.S vaccination and SARS-CoV-2 variants. Study results and caveats: Reported post-vaccination CD8+ and CD4+ T cell responses to spike showed substantial breadth. Measurement of non-spike TCR breadth gave similar results in vaccine and placebo recipients.

The genes are TRBV6-4 and TRBJ1-2; D might be TRBD1 (6 bases). The sample in question was peripheral blood, obtained in a trial of Ad26.COV2.S vaccine versus placebo. The receptor comes from a person aged 18-60 years who received the Ad26.COV2.S COVID-19 vaccine or a placebo. The CDR3 DNA reads TGTGCCAGCGTTACAGGGCAGGGTGGCTACACCTTC. Protein: CASVTGQGGYTF.